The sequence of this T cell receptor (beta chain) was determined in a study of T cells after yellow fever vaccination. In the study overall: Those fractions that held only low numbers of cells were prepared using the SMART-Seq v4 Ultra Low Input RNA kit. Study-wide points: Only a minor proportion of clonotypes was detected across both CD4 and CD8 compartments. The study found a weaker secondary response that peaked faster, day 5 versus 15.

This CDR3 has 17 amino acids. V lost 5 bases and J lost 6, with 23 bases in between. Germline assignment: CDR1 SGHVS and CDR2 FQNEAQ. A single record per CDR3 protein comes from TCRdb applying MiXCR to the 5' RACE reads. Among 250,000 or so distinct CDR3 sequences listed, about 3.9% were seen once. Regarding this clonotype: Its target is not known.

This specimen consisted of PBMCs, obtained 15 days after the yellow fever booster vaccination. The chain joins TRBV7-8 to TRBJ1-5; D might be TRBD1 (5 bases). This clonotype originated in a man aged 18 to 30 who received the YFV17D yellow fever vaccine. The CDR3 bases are TGTGCCAGCAGCCCCCGTGCGGGGCCCCGATGGGCTCAGCCCCAGCATTTT. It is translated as CASSPRAGPRWAQPQHF. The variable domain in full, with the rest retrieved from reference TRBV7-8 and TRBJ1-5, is GAGVSQSPRYKVAKRGQDVALRCDPISGHVSLFWYQQALGQGPEFLTYFQNEAQLDKSGLPSDRFFAERPEGSVSTLKIQRTQQEDSAVYLCASSPRAGPRWAQPQHFGDGTRLSIL.